The 7 T cell receptor beta chains presented below share a single source sample, sequenced in a study of identical twins. TCRdb re-called the 5' RACE reads through MiXCR, storing one row per CDR3 protein. The table lists about 1.7 million distinct CDR3 sequences, roughly a third of them singletons. Sequenced input: cord blood. The receptors originated from a newborn girl in good health.

This clonotype was observed a few times. CDR3 sequence reads: CASSYASGHNEQFF. The CDR3 coding sequence is TGTGCCAGCAGTTATGCGTCCGGACACAATGAGCAGTTCTTC. The gene calls are TRBV6-9 and TRBJ2-1; no firm D call. Trimming pared 2 bases from V and 5 bases from J, leaving 10 bases between. Germline values: CDR1 MNHGY, CDR2 SVAAGI. This CDR3 comprises 14 residues.

The chain is built from TRBV9 and TRBJ2-1; 9 bases align to TRBD2. Germline V CDR1 and CDR2: SGDLS, YYNGEE. J lost 13 bases, V lost 0 bases, and 8 bases had no gene match. This CDR3 region has 14 residues. CDR3 protein: CASSVGAGGETQFF. The CDR3 DNA follows: TGTGCCAGCAGCGTAGGAGCGGGGGGAGAGACCCAGTTCTTC.

This clonotype was seen many times. The V and J genes are TRBV25-1 and TRBJ2-1; D not resolved. CDR3 length: 15 amino acids. V gave up 2 bases and J gave up 5 bases, with 13 bases separating them. Germline CDR1 is MGHDK and CDR2 is SYGVNS. This CDR3 is CASSEPPTQHNEQFF. The DNA of the CDR3 is TGTGCCAGCAGTGAACCCCCCACGCAGCACAATGAGCAGTTCTTC.

Regarding this clonotype: A read error may account for a junction end that differs from germline. This chain joins TRBV27 and TRBJ1-2; D gene unclear. Germline-derived CDR1 and CDR2 are MNHEY and SMNVEV (reference sequence). The CDR3 covers 15 residues. CDR3 residues: CASSLSTVSNCGYTF. The CDR3 DNA follows: TGTGCCAGCAGTTTATCGACCGTATCGAACTGTGGCTACACCTTC.

This clonotype was counted only a few times. The CDR3 protein is CASSLYGTVYEQYF. CDR3 in DNA: TGTGCCAGCAGTTTATACGGGACAGTCTACGAGCAGTACTTC. The V call is TRBV28, the J call TRBJ2-7, with TRBD1 matching over 7 bases. Germline V gene lookup returns CDR1 MDHEN and CDR2 SYDVKM. This CDR3 is 14 amino acids long. The trim removed 1 base at V and 3 bases at J, leaving 3 bases unmatched.

The rearrangement links TRBV5-1 to TRBJ1-1, with TRBD1 as a possible D gene (6 bases). Between the trimmed V and J ends, which lost 7 bases and 1 base, there was a span of 17 bases. This CDR3 is 15 amino acids long. Germline-derived CDR1 and CDR2 are SGHRS and YFSETQ. Written as DNA, the CDR3 is TGCGCCAGCGAACCGGGGGGGGCAGGGAACACTGAAGCTTTCTTT. Residues: CASEPGGAGNTEAFF.

This rearrangement joins TRBV14 to TRBJ1-4; D possibly corresponds to TRBD1 (6 bases). Germline CDR1 and CDR2: SGHDN and FVKESK. V was trimmed by 3 bases and J by 2 bases, leaving 10 bases between them. CDR3 size: 15 residues. CDR3 region: CASSHLRGTNEKLFF. The CDR3 region has the DNA TGTGCCAGCAGCCATTTAAGGGGGACTAATGAAAAACTGTTTTTT.